This note documents a single T cell receptor beta chain sequence. The antigen remains unidentified. A much larger clone differs by one base, so this may be a read error. The data are from a study of Graves' ophthalmopathy and Graves' hyperthyroidism. Whole-study context: Hyperthyroidism qualified as stable when ophthalmopathy did not develop within 18 months of follow-up.

TCR beta CDR3 amplification used RNA transcripts. HTBI primers primed a first-round RT-PCR, and a second-round multiplex PCR followed. TCRdb analysed the multiplex PCR reads with MiXCR anew, one entry per CDR3 protein. The repertoire includes 560,000 or so distinct CDR3 sequences, about 35% of them detected once, and about 4% sits in the top ten. This CDR3 is built from 12 residues. Trimming shortened V by 5 bases and J by 9 bases, and 14 bases separated the two germline ends. The germline CDR1 and CDR2 sequences are LNHDA and SQIVND (reference sequence). Whole-study findings and limits: Separation of ophthalmopathy from stable hyperthyroidism was achieved by a 13-signature model, at roughly 90% sensitivity and 81.08% specificity. Blood samples also showed most expanded thyroid clonotypes exceeding 0.001 frequency.

The sequence came from an adult man with Graves' hyperthyroidism. The chain joins TRBV19 to TRBJ2-7; D could derive from TRBD1 or TRBD2 (5 bases each). The specimen sequenced was peripheral blood or thyroid tissue (not recorded which). CDR3 in DNA: TGTGCCAGTAGTGAGGGGTTTGACGTGCAGTACTTC. This sequence encodes CASSEGFDVQYF.